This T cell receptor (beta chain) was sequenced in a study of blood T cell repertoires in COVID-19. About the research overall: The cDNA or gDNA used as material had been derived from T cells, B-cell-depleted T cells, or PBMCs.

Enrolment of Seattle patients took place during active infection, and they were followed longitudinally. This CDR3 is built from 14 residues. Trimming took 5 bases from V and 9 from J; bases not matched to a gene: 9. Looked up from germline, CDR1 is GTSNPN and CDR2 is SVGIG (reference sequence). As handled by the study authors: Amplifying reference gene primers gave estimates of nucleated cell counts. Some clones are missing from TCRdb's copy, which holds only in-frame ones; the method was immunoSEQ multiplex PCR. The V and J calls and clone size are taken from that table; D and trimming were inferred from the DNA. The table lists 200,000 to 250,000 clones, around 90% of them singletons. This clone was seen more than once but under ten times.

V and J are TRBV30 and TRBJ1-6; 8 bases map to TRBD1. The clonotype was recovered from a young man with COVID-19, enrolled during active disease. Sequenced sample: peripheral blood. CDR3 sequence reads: CAWGQGTNSSPLHF. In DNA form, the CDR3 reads TGTGCCTGGGGACAGGGTACGAACTCTTCACCCCTCCACTTT.